Listed here are 32 T cell receptor beta chains from one sample, sequenced in a study of control samples from healthy donors and cancer patients. TCRdb keeps only in-frame clones here, not all; method: immunoSEQ multiplex PCR. Among more than 85,000 clones listed, 90% to 95% were seen once. Sequenced sample: blood. These receptors all stem from a woman younger than 35 in good health.

This rearrangement joins TRBV9 to TRBJ1-2, with D perhaps matching TRBD1 (5 bases). Germline values: CDR1 SGDLS, CDR2 YYNGEE. CDR3 length: 14 amino acids. V lost 0 bases, J lost 8 bases, and 14 bases lay in between. CDR3 coding DNA: TGTGCCAGCAGCGTAGACGGGGCCACTGGCGGCTACACCTTC. This gives the protein CASSVDGATGGYTF.

The chain joins TRBV5-1 to TRBJ1-2; maybe TRBD1 (5 bases). CDR1 is SGHRS and CDR2 is YFSETQ in the germline V gene. This CDR3 spans 15 amino acids. The V end was cut by 0 bases, the J end by 6 bases, with 15 bases between. CDR3 bases: TGCGCCAGCAGCTTGGGGCAGGGATTAATAGATGGCTACACCTTC. Its protein product is CASSLGQGLIDGYTF.

The chain is built from TRBV27 and TRBJ1-5; D perhaps matches TRBD1 (5 bases). V dropped 4 bases and J dropped 6 bases, with 22 bases sitting between them. CDR1 MNHEY and CDR2 SMNVEV come from the germline V gene (reference sequence). The CDR3 contains 17 residues. This CDR3 reads CASSSRTTLGGTQPQHF. CDR3 coding DNA: TGTGCCAGCAGTTCACGAACTACCCTTGGGGGGACTCAGCCCCAGCATTTT.

The rearrangement uses TRBV10-2 and TRBJ1-5, with no clear D. The CDR3 totals 12 residues. Between the trimmed V and J ends, which lost 7 bases and 1 base, there was a span of 5 bases. Germline CDR1 is WSHSY and CDR2 is SAAADI. CDR3 coding DNA: TGCGCCAGCACCGACAGCAATCAGCCCCAGCATTTT. Protein sequence: CASTDSNQPQHF.

V usage is TRBV28 and J usage is TRBJ1-5, with D perhaps TRBD1 (6 bases). The germline gives CDR1 MDHEN, CDR2 SYDVKM. The V end lost 5 bases, the J end lost 1 base, and 12 bases lay between the germline ends. The CDR3 is made up of 15 amino acids. The CDR3 loop is CASSDLQGSNQPQHF. The DNA of the CDR3 is TGTGCCAGCAGTGATTTACAGGGAAGCAATCAGCCCCAGCATTTT.

The V gene is TRBV28, the J gene TRBJ2-3, with 11 bases fitting TRBD2. This CDR3 has 13 residues. The V and J ends lost 10 bases and 6 bases, in that order; junction bases with no gene match: 6. Germline CDR1 and CDR2: MDHEN and SYDVKM. CDR3 nucleotide sequence: TGTGCCATCTTAGCGGGGGGGCCGGATACGCAGTATTTT. Translating it yields CAILAGGPDTQYF. The full variable domain, with the rest looked up from reference TRBV28 and TRBJ2-3, is DVKVTQSSRYLVKRTGEKVFLECVQDMDHENMFWYRQDPGLGLRLIYFSYDVKMKEKGDIPEGYSVSREKKERFSLILESASTNQTSMYLCAILAGGPDTQYFGPGTRLTVL.

V usage is TRBV6-5 and J usage is TRBJ1-1; D gene ambiguous. Germline V gene lookup returns CDR1 MNHEY and CDR2 SVGAGI. V lost 0 bases to trimming and J lost 5 bases, with 7 bases between them. The CDR3 covers 13 residues. CDR3 residues: CASSYSDATEAFF. In DNA, the CDR3 is TGTGCCAGCAGTTACTCAGACGCGACTGAAGCTTTCTTT.

This sequence joins TRBV6-2 or TRBV6-3 and TRBJ2-7; no clear D gene. In germline, CDR1 is MNHEY, CDR2 SVGEGT. The V end was cut by 6 bases, the J end by 6 bases, with 18 bases between. The CDR3 is made up of 14 amino acids. The CDR3: CASSLGLKRSEQYF. The CDR3 DNA reads TGTGCCAGCAGCCTGGGCCTAAAGAGGTCCGAGCAGTACTTC.

CDR3 residues: CASSLQGGSYGYTF. The CDR3 DNA sequence: TGTGCCAGCAGTTTACAAGGTGGCAGCTATGGCTACACCTTC. This chain uses TRBV27 with TRBJ1-2; D not certain. The CDR3 is 14 residues long. Trimming left V 2 bases short and J 4 bases short, with 11 bases between. Germline CDR1 reads MNHEY; CDR2 reads SMNVEV (reference sequence).

This rearrangement joins TRBV5-1 to TRBJ2-5; D is possibly TRBD1 or TRBD2 (6 bases each). Germline CDR1 reads SGHRS; CDR2 reads YFSETQ. This CDR3 has 15 residues. V lost 5 bases to trimming and J lost 2 bases, with 16 bases between them. The CDR3, as DNA: TGCGCCAGCAGAGGGACGGGGGCGAGACAAGAGACCCAGTACTTC. It translates to CASRGTGARQETQYF.

The chain combines TRBV20-1 with TRBJ2-6; a weak D match, TRBD1 (6 bases). This CDR3 contains 15 residues. CDR1 DFQATT and CDR2 SNEGSKA come from the germline V gene (reference sequence). Trimming removed 3 bases from V and 2 bases from J, with 11 bases in between. CDR3 loop: CSASLQGTGANVLTF. CDR3 coding DNA: TGCAGTGCTAGTCTACAGGGTACTGGGGCCAACGTCCTGACTTTC.

The rearrangement links TRBV21-1 to TRBJ2-1; the table's D call TRBD2 went unverified against the DNA. TRBV21-1 is annotated as a pseudogene. The CDR3 is 17 residues long. The CDR3 DNA is TGTGCCAGCAGCAAAGGAGGTCCTAGCGGGAGGTTCGATGAGCAGTTCTTC. Translated, it gives CASSKGGPSGRFDEQFF.

The chain has TRBV5-6 and TRBJ2-3, with a possible D match to TRBD1 (6 bases). Germline assignment: CDR1 SGHDT and CDR2 YYEEEE. The CDR3 contains 15 residues. V dropped 4 bases and J dropped 5 bases, with 17 bases sitting between them. CDR3 loop: CASSAPGPGVDTQYF. The CDR3 DNA follows: TGTGCCAGCAGCGCCCCGGGCCCAGGGGTAGATACGCAGTATTTT.

The chain has TRBV27 and TRBJ1-4; D remains ambiguous. Germline values: CDR1 MNHEY, CDR2 SMNVEV (reference sequence). The CDR3 contains 12 residues. Trimming stripped 7 bases from V and 6 bases from J, with 9 bases between. This CDR3 is CASMGLDEKLFF. In DNA form, the CDR3 reads TGTGCCAGCATGGGTCTAGATGAAAAACTGTTTTTT.

V gene TRBV4-1 combines with J gene TRBJ1-1; D call uncertain. Germline values: CDR1 MGHRA, CDR2 YSYEKL. The CDR3 contains 15 residues. Between the trimmed V and J ends, which lost 4 bases and 1 base, there was a span of 13 bases. CDR3 in DNA: TGCGCCAGCAGCCTCACCCACGCACAGAACACTGAAGCTTTCTTT. Protein sequence: CASSLTHAQNTEAFF.

CDR3 protein: CATSSGSGDTQYF. The CDR3 DNA is TGTGCCACCAGCAGTGGGAGTGGGGATACGCAGTATTTT. The V call is TRBV15, the J call TRBJ2-3; perhaps TRBD2 as D (5 bases). CDR1 is LNHNV, CDR2 YYDKDF, per germline (reference sequence). V was cut by 3 bases and J by 6 bases, with 10 bases left in between. This CDR3 is built from 13 residues.

CDR3 nucleotide sequence: TGTGCCAGCAGCGGTAGGCCTGGGGGGAACACTGAAGCTTTCTTT. Its protein is CASSGRPGGNTEAFF. This chain links TRBV7-9 with TRBJ1-1; a possible D gene is TRBD1 (5 bases). From germline, CDR1 is SEHNR and CDR2 FQNEAQ (reference sequence). V lost 5 bases, J lost 1 base, and 14 bases lay in between. This CDR3 is built from 15 residues.

The gene calls are TRBV5-4 and TRBJ2-1; 8 nucleotides align to TRBD1. Trimming cost V 3 bases and J 2 bases; bases outside gene matches: 7. The CDR3 length is 16 residues. The germline CDR1 and CDR2 sequences are SGHNT and YYREEE (reference sequence). The CDR3 DNA reads as TGTGCCAGCAGCTCCGTAGACAGGGGCCCCTACAATGAGCAGTTCTTC. Protein product: CASSSVDRGPYNEQFF.

The genes are TRBV27 and TRBJ2-1; possible D gene TRBD2, 5 bases. Trimming shortened V by 5 bases and J by 5 bases, and 19 bases separated the two germline ends. Germline assignment: CDR1 MNHEY and CDR2 SMNVEV (reference sequence). This CDR3 spans 16 amino acids. The CDR3 coding sequence is TGTGCCAGCAGTCCGCGGGCTATAAACCGCGACAATGAGCAGTTCTTC. Translation gives CASSPRAINRDNEQFF.

J is TRBJ1-1 and V is TRBV19, with 8 bases matching TRBD1. V trimming: 5 bases; J trimming: 4 bases; junction bases outside the gene matches: 9. The CDR3 sequence is 15 residues long. Germline assignment: CDR1 LNHDA and CDR2 SQIVND (reference sequence). In nucleotides, the CDR3 is TGTGCCAGTAGTCGGACTACAGGGGGGACCACTGAAGCTTTCTTT. It is translated as CASSRTTGGTTEAFF. The full variable domain, in which reference TRBV19 and TRBJ1-1 provide the parts outside the CDR3, is DGGITQSPKYLFRKEGQNVTLSCEQNLNHDAMYWYRQDPGQGLRLIYYSQIVNDFQKGDIAEGYSVSREKKESFPLTVTSAQKNPTAFYLCASSRTTGGTTEAFFGQGTRLTVV.

The rearrangement uses TRBV6-6 and TRBJ1-2; maybe TRBD1 (6 bases). CDR3 length: 14 amino acids. Germline V lookup: CDR1 MNHNY, CDR2 SVGAGI (reference sequence). Deletions cut 2 bases from V and 4 bases from J, with 11 bases between. DNA for the CDR3: TGTGCCAGCAGTTACAGGGGGAAAGGCTATGGCTACACCTTC. Residues: CASSYRGKGYGYTF.

The chain is built from TRBV5-1 and TRBJ2-3, with 7 bases identical to TRBD1. The CDR3 totals 12 residues. After removal of 0 bases from V and 10 bases from J, the junction contained 2 bases not matched to a gene. Germline V gene lookup returns CDR1 SGHRS and CDR2 YFSETQ. The DNA for the CDR3 is TGCGCCAGCAGCTTGGACAGGGGATCGCAGTATTTT. Amino acid sequence: CASSLDRGSQYF. Supplemented by reference TRBV5-1 and TRBJ2-3, the full variable domain reads KAGVTQTPRYLIKTRGQQVTLSCSPISGHRSVSWYQQTPGQGLQFLFEYFSETQRNKGNFPGRFSGRQFSNSRSEMNVSTLELGDSALYLCASSLDRGSQYFGPGTRLTVL.

This chain connects TRBV30 to TRBJ1-2; D gene uncertain. This CDR3 has 13 amino acids. Germline CDR1 and CDR2: GTSNPN and SVGIG (reference sequence). V lost 5 bases and J 3 bases, leaving 13 bases between the germline ends. CDR3 nucleotides: TGTGCCTGGTTGCAACGGGAGGACTATGGCTACACCTTC. This sequence encodes CAWLQREDYGYTF.

The gene calls are TRBV6-5 and TRBJ2-7, with no clear D. Germline lookup yields CDR1 MNHEY and CDR2 SVGAGI. CDR3 length: 15 amino acids. V lost 3 bases and J 5 bases, leaving 17 bases between the germline ends. In DNA, the CDR3 is TGTGCCAGCAGTTATATGCCACACCCCTCGGACGAGCAGTACTTC. This translates into CASSYMPHPSDEQYF.

The genes are TRBV11-2 and TRBJ2-5; 7 nucleotides align to TRBD1. The CDR3 has 14 residues. Germline V gene data show CDR1 as SGHAT and CDR2 as FQNNGV. V shed 5 bases and J 2 bases; nucleotides not matched to a gene: 5. The CDR3 region is CASSPDRTQETQYF. The CDR3 DNA sequence: TGTGCCAGCAGCCCGGACAGGACTCAAGAGACCCAGTACTTC.

V usage is TRBV6-2 or TRBV6-3 and J usage is TRBJ1-6; D unresolved. V was trimmed by 4 bases and J by 1 base, leaving 5 bases between them. Germline lookup yields CDR1 MNHEY and CDR2 SVGEGT. CDR3 length: 14 residues. CDR3 sequence (DNA): TGTGCCAGCAGTTCCGGATCCTATAATTCACCCCTCCACTTT. Amino acid sequence: CASSSGSYNSPLHF.

V usage is TRBV6-1 and J usage is TRBJ2-7; TRBD2 matches 7 bases. Trimming removed 0 bases from V and 3 bases from J; junction bases left unmatched: 11. The CDR3 has 17 residues. Per germline, CDR1 MNHNS and CDR2 SASEGT. CDR3 protein: CASSEAGAAGPFYEQYF. The CDR3 DNA reads TGTGCCAGCAGTGAAGCGGGCGCAGCGGGGCCGTTCTACGAGCAGTACTTC.

The chain uses TRBV6-4 and TRBJ2-7, with TRBD2 identical over 10 bases. V was pared by 2 bases and J by 4 bases, with 5 bases of the junction left unmatched. Germline CDR1 MRHNA, CDR2 SNTAGT. The CDR3 has 15 residues. CDR3 coding DNA: TGTGCCAGCAGTGACCAAGCGGGAGGGCCTTACGAGCAGTACTTC. The encoded protein is CASSDQAGGPYEQYF.

The rearrangement links TRBV7-6 to TRBJ2-7; tentative D call: TRBD2 (6 bases). Trimming took 5 bases from V and 4 from J, leaving 12 bases between them. CDR1 is SGHVS, CDR2 FNYEAQ, per germline. The CDR3 has 13 residues. The CDR3 protein is CASSPRTIYEQYF. The CDR3 DNA is TGTGCCAGCAGCCCTCGGACTATTTACGAGCAGTACTTC.

This chain links TRBV19 with TRBJ2-7; D remains unclear. The CDR3 runs to 16 residues. From germline, CDR1 is LNHDA and CDR2 SQIVND (reference sequence). Trimming left V 5 bases short and J 2 bases short, with 19 bases between. The CDR3 DNA sequence: TGTGCCAGTAGTCCCTCTATGTTGGGGTCTGCCTACGAGCAGTACTTC. Translated: CASSPSMLGSAYEQYF.

The chain carries TRBV27 and TRBJ2-3; 8 positions match TRBD2. The V gene end was trimmed by 3 bases and the J gene end by 5 bases; junction bases not matched to a gene: 13. CDR1 is MNHEY and CDR2 is SMNVEV in the germline V gene (reference sequence). This CDR3 has 17 residues. This CDR3 reads CASSFEPGLGEGDTQYF. The CDR3 DNA is TGTGCCAGCAGTTTCGAGCCGGGACTAGGGGAGGGAGATACGCAGTATTTT.

This clone is a singleton in its sample. The chain joins TRBV12-3 or TRBV12-4 to TRBJ2-3; unclear D gene. The germline V and J ends were trimmed by 1 base and 4 bases, with 3 bases remaining between them. CDR3 size: 12 residues. The CDR3 nucleotides read TGTGCCAGCAGTTTAGATCCAGATACGCAGTATTTT. Translation gives CASSLDPDTQYF.